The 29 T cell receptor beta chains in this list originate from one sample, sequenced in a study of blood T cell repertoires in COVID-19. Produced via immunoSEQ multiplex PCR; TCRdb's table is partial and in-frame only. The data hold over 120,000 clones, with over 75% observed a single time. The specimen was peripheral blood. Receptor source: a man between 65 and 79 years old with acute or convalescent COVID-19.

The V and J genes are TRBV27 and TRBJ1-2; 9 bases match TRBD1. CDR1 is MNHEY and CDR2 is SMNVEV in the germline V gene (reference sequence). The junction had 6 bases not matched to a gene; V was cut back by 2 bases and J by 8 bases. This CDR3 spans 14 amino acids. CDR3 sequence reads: CASSLRQGVAGYTF. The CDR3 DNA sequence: TGTGCCAGCAGTTTACGACAGGGGGTCGCAGGCTACACCTTC.

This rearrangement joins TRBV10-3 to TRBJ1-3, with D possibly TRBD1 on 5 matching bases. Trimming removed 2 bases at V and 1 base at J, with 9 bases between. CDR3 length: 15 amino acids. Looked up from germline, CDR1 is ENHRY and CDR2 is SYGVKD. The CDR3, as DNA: TGTGCCATCAGTGAGGGGGGGAGATCTGGAAACACCATATATTTT. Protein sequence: CAISEGGRSGNTIYF.

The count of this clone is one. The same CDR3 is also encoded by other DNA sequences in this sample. CDR3 sequence (DNA): TGTGCCAGCTCACCAGGGGCAGGAAATCAGCCCCAGCATTTT. Protein product: CASSPGAGNQPQHF. The chain joins TRBV18 to TRBJ1-5, with TRBD1 as a possible D gene (5 bases). The CDR3 is made up of 14 amino acids. Looked up from germline, CDR1 is KGHSH and CDR2 is LQKENI. Between the trimmed V and J ends, which lost 2 bases and 4 bases, there was a span of 9 bases. Complete variable domain (other parts from reference TRBV18 and TRBJ1-5): NAGVMQNPRHLVRRRGQEARLRCSPMKGHSHVYWYRQLPEEGLKFMVYLQKENIIDESGMPKERFSAEFPKEGPSILRIQQVVRGDSAAYFCASSPGAGNQPQHFGDGTRLSIL.

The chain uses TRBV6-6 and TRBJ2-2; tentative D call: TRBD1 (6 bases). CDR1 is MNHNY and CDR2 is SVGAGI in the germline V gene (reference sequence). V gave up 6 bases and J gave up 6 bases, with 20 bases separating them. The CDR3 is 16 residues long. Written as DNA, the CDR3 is TGTGCCAGCAGGAAGTCATTGGACAGAGCCCCCGGGGAGCTGTTTTTT. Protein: CASRKSLDRAPGELFF.

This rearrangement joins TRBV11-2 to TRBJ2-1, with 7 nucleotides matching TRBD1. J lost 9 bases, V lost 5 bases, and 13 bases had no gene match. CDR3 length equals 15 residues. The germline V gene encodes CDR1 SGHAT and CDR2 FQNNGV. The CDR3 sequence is CASSAGTARLGEQFF. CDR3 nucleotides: TGTGCCAGCAGCGCCGGGACAGCGAGATTAGGTGAGCAGTTCTTC.

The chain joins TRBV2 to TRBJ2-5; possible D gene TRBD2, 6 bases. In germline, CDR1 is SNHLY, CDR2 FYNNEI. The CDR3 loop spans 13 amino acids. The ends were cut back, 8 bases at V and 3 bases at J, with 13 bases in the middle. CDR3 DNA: TGTGCCAGCCACCGAGGGGAGGAAGAGACCCAGTACTTC. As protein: CASHRGEEETQYF.

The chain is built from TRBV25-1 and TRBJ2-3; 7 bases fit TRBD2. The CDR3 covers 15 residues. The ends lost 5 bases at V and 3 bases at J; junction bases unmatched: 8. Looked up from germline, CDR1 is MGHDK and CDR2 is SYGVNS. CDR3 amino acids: CASSTLALGTDTQYF. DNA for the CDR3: TGTGCCAGCAGTACACTAGCGCTAGGGACAGATACGCAGTATTTT.

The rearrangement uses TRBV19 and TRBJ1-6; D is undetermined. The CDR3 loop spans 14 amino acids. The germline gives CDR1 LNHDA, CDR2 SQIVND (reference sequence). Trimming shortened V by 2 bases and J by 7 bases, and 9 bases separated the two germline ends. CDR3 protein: CASSIPGGNSPLHF. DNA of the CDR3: TGTGCCAGTAGTATACCGGGAGGGAATTCACCCCTCCACTTT.

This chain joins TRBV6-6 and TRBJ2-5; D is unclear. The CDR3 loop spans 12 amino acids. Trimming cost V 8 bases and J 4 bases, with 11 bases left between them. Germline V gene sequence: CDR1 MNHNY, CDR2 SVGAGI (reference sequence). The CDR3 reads CASAGSGETQYF. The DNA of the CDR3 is TGTGCCAGCGCAGGATCTGGAGAGACCCAGTACTTC.

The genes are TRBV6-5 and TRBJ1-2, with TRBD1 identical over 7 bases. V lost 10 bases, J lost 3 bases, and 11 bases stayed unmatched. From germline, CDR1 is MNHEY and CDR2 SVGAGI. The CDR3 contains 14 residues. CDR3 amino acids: CATREGAPDYGYTF. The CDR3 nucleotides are TGTGCCACTCGAGAGGGGGCCCCAGACTATGGCTACACCTTC.

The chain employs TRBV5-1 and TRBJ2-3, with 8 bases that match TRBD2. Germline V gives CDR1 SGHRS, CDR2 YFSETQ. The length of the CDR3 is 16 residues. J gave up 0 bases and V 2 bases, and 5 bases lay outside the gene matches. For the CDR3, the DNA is TGCGCCAGCAGCTTTGGAACGGGGGGGAGCACAGATACGCAGTATTTT. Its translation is CASSFGTGGSTDTQYF.

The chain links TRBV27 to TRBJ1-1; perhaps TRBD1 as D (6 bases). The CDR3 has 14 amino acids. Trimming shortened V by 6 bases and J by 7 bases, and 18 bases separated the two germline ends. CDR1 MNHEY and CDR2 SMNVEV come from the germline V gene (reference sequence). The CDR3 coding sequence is TGTGCCAGCAGAAACACGGGGGGCGTTGGTGAAGCTTTCTTT. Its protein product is CASRNTGGVGEAFF.

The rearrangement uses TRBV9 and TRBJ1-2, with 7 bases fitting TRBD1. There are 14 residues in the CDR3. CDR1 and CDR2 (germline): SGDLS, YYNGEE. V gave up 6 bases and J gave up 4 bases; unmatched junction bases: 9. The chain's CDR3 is CASTATGSVYGYTF. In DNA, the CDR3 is TGTGCCAGCACCGCGACAGGGAGCGTCTATGGCTACACCTTC. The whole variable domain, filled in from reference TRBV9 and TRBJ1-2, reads DSGVTQTPKHLITATGQRVTLRCSPRSGDLSVYWYQQSLDQGLQFLIQYYNGEERAKGNILERFSAQQFPDLHSELNLSSLELGDSALYFCASTATGSVYGYTFGSGTRLTVV.

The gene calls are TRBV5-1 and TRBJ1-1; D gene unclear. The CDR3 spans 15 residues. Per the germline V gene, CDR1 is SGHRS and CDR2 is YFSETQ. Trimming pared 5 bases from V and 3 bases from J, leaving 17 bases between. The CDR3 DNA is TGCGCCAGCAGTTCTTTACGCTCAGGTTACACTGAAGCTTTCTTT. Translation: CASSSLRSGYTEAFF.

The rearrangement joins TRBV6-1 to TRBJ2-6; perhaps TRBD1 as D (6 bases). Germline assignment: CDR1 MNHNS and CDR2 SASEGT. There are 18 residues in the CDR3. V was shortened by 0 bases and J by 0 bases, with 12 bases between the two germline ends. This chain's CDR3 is CASSEAGRGPSGANVLTF. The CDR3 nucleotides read TGTGCCAGCAGTGAAGCGGGCAGGGGCCCCTCTGGGGCCAACGTCCTGACTTTC.

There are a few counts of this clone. The CDR3 loop reads CASSRDRGRSPLHF. CDR3 in DNA: TGTGCCAGCAGCCGGGACAGGGGGCGTTCACCCCTCCACTTT. The rearrangement joins TRBV2 to TRBJ1-6; 12 bases are a match to TRBD1. Germline loops: CDR1 SNHLY, CDR2 FYNNEI. The CDR3 extends over 14 amino acids. The V gene end was trimmed by 6 bases and the J gene end by 9 bases; junction bases not matched to a gene: 3.

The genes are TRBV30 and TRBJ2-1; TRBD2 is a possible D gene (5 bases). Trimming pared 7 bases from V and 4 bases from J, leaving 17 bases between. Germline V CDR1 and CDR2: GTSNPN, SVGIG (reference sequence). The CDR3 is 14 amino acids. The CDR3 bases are TGTGCCTTTTCCGGGGTGACCTATTACAATGAGCAGTTCTTC. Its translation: CAFSGVTYYNEQFF.

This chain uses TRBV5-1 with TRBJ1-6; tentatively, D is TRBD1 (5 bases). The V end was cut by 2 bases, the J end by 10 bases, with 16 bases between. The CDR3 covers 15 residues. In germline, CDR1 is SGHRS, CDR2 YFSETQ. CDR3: CASSFEDTTESPLHF. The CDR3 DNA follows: TGCGCCAGCAGCTTTGAGGACACCACCGAGTCACCCCTCCACTTT.

CDR3 nucleotide sequence: TGTGCCAGCAGTGAAGGGACAGGCGGGGAGACCCAGTACTTC. It codes for CASSEGTGGETQYF. This chain uses TRBV6-4 with TRBJ2-5; 8 bases are a match to TRBD1. This CDR3 comprises 14 residues. The V segment lost 3 bases and the J segment 5 bases; nucleotides outside the gene matches: 5. Germline values: CDR1 MRHNA, CDR2 SNTAGT.

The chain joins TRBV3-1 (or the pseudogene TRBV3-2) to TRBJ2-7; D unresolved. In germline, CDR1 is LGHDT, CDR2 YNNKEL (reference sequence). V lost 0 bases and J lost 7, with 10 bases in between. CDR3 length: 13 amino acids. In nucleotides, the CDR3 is TGTGCCAGCAGCCAAGATCTTGACGGGGAGCAGTACTTC. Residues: CASSQDLDGEQYF.

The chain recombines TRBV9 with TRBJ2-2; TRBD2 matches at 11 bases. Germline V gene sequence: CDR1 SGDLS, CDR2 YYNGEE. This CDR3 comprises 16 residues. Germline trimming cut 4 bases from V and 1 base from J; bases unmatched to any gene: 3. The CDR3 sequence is CASSSGLAGNTGELFF. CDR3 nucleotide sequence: TGTGCCAGCAGCTCAGGACTAGCGGGGAACACCGGGGAGCTGTTTTTT.

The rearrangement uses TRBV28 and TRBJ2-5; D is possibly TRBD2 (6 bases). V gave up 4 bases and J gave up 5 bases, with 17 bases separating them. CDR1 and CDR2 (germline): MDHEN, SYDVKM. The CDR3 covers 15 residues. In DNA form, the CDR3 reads TGTGCCAGCAGTTCTGGAGAGGACTATTATGAGACCCAGTACTTC. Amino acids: CASSSGEDYYETQYF.

The CDR3 coding sequence is TGTGCCAGCAGTGACAAGGACAGGGGATCCTACAATGAGCAGTTCTTC. Protein: CASSDKDRGSYNEQFF. The rearrangement uses TRBV6-4 and TRBJ2-1, with 9 positions matching TRBD1. The CDR3 has 16 amino acids. V lost 2 bases, J lost 1 base, and 3 bases stayed unmatched. CDR1 and CDR2 (germline): MRHNA, SNTAGT.

As DNA, the CDR3 is TGTGCCAGCAGTTCCCACAGGGGGCGAAGAGATTCACCCCTCCACTTT. As protein: CASSSHRGRRDSPLHF. The rearrangement joins TRBV28 to TRBJ1-6, with 9 positions matching TRBD1. V dropped 4 bases and J dropped 8; count of bases not matched to a gene: 9. The CDR3 spans 16 residues. Germline CDR1 is MDHEN and CDR2 is SYDVKM.

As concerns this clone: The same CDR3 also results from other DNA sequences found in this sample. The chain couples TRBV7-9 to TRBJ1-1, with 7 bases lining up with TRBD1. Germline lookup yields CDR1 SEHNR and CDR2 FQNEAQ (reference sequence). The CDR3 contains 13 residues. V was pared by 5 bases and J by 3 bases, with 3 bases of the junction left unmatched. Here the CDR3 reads CASSLTGDTEAFF. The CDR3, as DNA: TGTGCCAGCAGCCTTACAGGGGACACTGAAGCTTTCTTT.

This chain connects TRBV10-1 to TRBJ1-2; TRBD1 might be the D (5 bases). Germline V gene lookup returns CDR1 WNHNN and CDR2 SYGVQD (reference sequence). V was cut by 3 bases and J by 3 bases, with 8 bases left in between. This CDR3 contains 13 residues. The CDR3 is CASSDRADYGYTF. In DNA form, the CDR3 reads TGCGCCAGCAGTGACAGGGCAGACTATGGCTACACCTTC.

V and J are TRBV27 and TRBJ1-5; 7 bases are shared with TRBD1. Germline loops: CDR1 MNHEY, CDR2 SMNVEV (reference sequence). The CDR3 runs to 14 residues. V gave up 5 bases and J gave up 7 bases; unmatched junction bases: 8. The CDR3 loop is CASSPKGARQPQHF. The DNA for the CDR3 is TGTGCCAGCAGTCCCAAGGGGGCTCGGCAGCCCCAGCATTTT.

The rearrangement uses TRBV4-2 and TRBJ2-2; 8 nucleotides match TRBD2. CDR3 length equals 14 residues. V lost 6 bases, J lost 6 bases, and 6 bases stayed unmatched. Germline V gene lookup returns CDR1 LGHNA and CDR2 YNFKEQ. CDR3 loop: CASRPGGSAGELFF. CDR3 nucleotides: TGTGCCAGCAGACCGGGAGGGTCTGCCGGGGAGCTGTTTTTT.

CDR3: CASGLLDFNQPQHF. The DNA of the CDR3 is TGTGCTAGTGGTTTGTTGGACTTCAATCAGCCCCAGCATTTT. The chain joins TRBV12-5 to TRBJ1-5; the D is unclear. The CDR3 runs to 14 residues. Germline V lookup: CDR1 LGHNT, CDR2 FRNRAP. V lost 2 bases, J lost 3 bases, and 8 bases lay in between.